The rows below give T cell receptor beta chains drawn from one sample of a study of T cell changes during pregnancy in multiple sclerosis. This table comes from immunoSEQ multiplex PCR, and its TCRdb copy is limited to in-frame clones, with some not included. Of under 75,000 clones in the sample, about 94% were seen once. The sequencing here drew on CD8+ T cells from peripheral blood mononuclear cells, taken in the second trimester of pregnancy. The receptor set was obtained from a female donor with multiple sclerosis, enrolled in a pregnancy study. The CDR3 runs from the conserved cysteine through the conserved F or W. A D gene is named only where the DNA matches it firmly. Not all rows give a size; the values are once, few, many and, for expanded clones, a class.

>16|-|TRBJ2-5|TRBD2|TRBV6-6
TGTGCCAGCAGTTCGGGACTAGCGGGAGAGGTGGAGACCCAGTACTTC
CASSSGLAGEVETQYF
>13|-|TRBJ2-3|TRBD1|TRBV19
TGTGCCAGCAGGGGGTCGGTGGCAGATACGCAGTATTTT
CASRGSVADTQYF
>14|-|TRBJ2-3|-|TRBV6-1
TGTGCCAGCATTCTCGACAGGAACACAGATACGCAGTATTTT
CASILDRNTDTQYF
>16|-|TRBJ2-1|-|TRBV6-4
TGTGCCAGCAGTGACCACGGGGGCGGGAGTATTAATGAGCAGTTCTTC
CASSDHGGGSINEQFF
>16|-|TRBJ1-1|-|TRBV4-1
TGCGCCAGCAGCCAAGAGCCCGGGAGGAGGGACACTGAAGCTTTCTTT
CASSQEPGRRDTEAFF
>13|once|TRBJ2-7|TRBD2|TRBV10-3
TGTGCCATCACGGGAGCGGGAAAACACGAGCAGTACTTC
CAITGAGKHEQYF
>16|medium-sized|TRBJ2-3|TRBD2|TRBV7-6
TGTGCCAGCAGTCCCGTCCGGTCGGGAGGGACAGATACGCAGTATTTT
CASSPVRSGGTDTQYF
>14|-|TRBJ1-3|TRBD1|TRBV27
TGTGCCAGCAGTTTACAGGGGGCTGGAAACACCATATATTTT
CASSLQGAGNTIYF
>14|-|TRBJ1-2|TRBD1|TRBV19
TGTGCCAGTAGTCAGGACAGGGGAGACTATGGCTACACCTTC
CASSQDRGDYGYTF
>14|-|TRBJ2-7|-|TRBV7-8
TGTGCCAGCAGCTTGACAGGAAGGTACTACGAGCAGTACTTC
CASSLTGRYYEQYF
>16|-|TRBJ1-5|-|TRBV28
TGTGCCAGCAGGTTGCCGCTCGGGACACACAATCAGCCCCAGCATTTT
CASRLPLGTHNQPQHF
>16|-|TRBJ2-1|-|TRBV11-2
TGTGCCAGCAGCTTCGGGTGGGGGGAAGCCGACAATGAGCAGTTCTTC
CASSFGWGEADNEQFF
>13|-|TRBJ1-4|-|TRBV25-1
TGTGCCAGCAGACAGCACTTAAATGAAAAACTGTTTTTT
CASRQHLNEKLFF
>17|-|TRBJ1-1|TRBD1|TRBV4-2
TGTGCCAGCAGCCAAGATCTATCGACAGGGCTGAACACTGAAGCTTTCTTT
CASSQDLSTGLNTEAFF
>15|once|TRBJ2-1|TRBD2|TRBV19
TGTGCCAGTAGTATGGGTAGCGGGATCTACAATGAGCAGTTCTTC
CASSMGSGIYNEQFF
>17|-|TRBJ2-5|TRBD2|TRBV9
TGTGCCAGCAACACGTATGGTAGCGGGAGGGCCGGGGAGACCCAGTACTTC
CASNTYGSGRAGETQYF
>11|-|TRBJ2-2|-|TRBV19
TGTGCCACGGGAAACACCGGGGAGCTGTTTTTT
CATGNTGELFF
>15|-|TRBJ2-6|-|TRBV7-9
TGTGCCAGCAGCTTTTGGGAGGATGGGGCCAACGTCCTGACTTTC
CASSFWEDGANVLTF
>17|-|TRBJ2-3|-|TRBV7-2
TGTGCCAGCAGCCTTAGAGTGCAGGGGAGGGGCGCAGATACGCAGTATTTT
CASSLRVQGRGADTQYF
>16|-|TRBJ1-1|TRBD1|TRBV16
TGTGCCAGCAGCCAGTTCCTCGGACAGGGGGTTACTGAAGCTTTCTTT
CASSQFLGQGVTEAFF
>16|-|TRBJ2-7|TRBD2|TRBV9
TGTGCCAGCAGCGTAGCCAGCGGGAGGGCCTATGGCGAGCAGTACTTC
CASSVASGRAYGEQYF
>13|-|TRBJ2-1|-|TRBV5-6
TGTGCCAGCAGCCAGGTCCCCTACAATGAGCAGTTCTTC
CASSQVPYNEQFF
>15|-|TRBJ2-2|TRBD1|TRBV9
TGTGCCAGCAGGGGGGGACAGGGGGCGACCGGGGAGCTGTTTTTT
CASRGGQGATGELFF
>19|-|TRBJ2-2|TRBD2|TRBV11-2
TGTGCCAGCAGCCTACCGACAGGGGGACTAGCGGGACATACCGGGGAGCTGTTTTTT
CASSLPTGGLAGHTGELFF
>16|-|TRBJ1-2|-|TRBV9
TGTGCCAGCAGCGCATCTGGTGGTGGCGGAATATATGGCTACACCTTC
CASSASGGGGIYGYTF
>15|-|TRBJ2-5|TRBD2|TRBV11-2
TGTGCCAGCAGCCCCTTAGCGGGAGCCGGGGAGACCCAGTACTTC
CASSPLAGAGETQYF
>17|-|TRBJ1-2|-|TRBV4-1
TGCGCCAGCAGCCAAGAACACGGGACATCTCCTAACTATGGCTACACCTTC
CASSQEHGTSPNYGYTF
>15|-|TRBJ1-3|-|TRBV7-9
TGTGCCAGCAGCCCCATTATACAAGCTGGAAACACCATATATTTT
CASSPIIQAGNTIYF
>13|-|TRBJ2-5|TRBD1|TRBV2
TGTGCCAGCAGTGGACAGGGTTGGGAGACCCAGTACTTC
CASSGQGWETQYF
>13|-|TRBJ2-1|TRBD2|TRBV9
TGTGCCAGCACTCCGGGAGGATCCGGTGAGCAGTTCTTC
CASTPGGSGEQFF
>15|-|TRBJ1-4|TRBD1|TRBV27
TGTGCCAGCAGTGCTCGGACAGGTTGGAGGGAAAAACTGTTTTTT
CASSARTGWREKLFF
>14|-|TRBJ1-3|TRBD1|TRBV5-1
TGCGCCAGCAGCCAGGGACAGTCTGGAAACACCATATATTTT
CASSQGQSGNTIYF
>17|-|TRBJ1-1|TRBD1|TRBV6-4
TGTGCCAGCACCGAAGAGGCCAGGGGGGTCCTGAACACTGAAGCTTTCTTT
CASTEEARGVLNTEAFF
>13|-|TRBJ2-1|-|TRBV6-1
TGTGCCAGCAGTGTAGGGGGGGCCAATGAGCAGTTCTTC
CASSVGGANEQFF
>14|-|TRBJ1-1|-|TRBV7-9
TGTGCCAGCAGCTTCCCGGGAGTGTTATATGAAGCTTTCTTT
CASSFPGVLYEAFF
>18|-|TRBJ2-2|TRBD2|TRBV30
TGTGCCTGGAGTAAGGGACTAGCGGGAGGGCCGGTCACCGGGGAGCTGTTTTTT
CAWSKGLAGGPVTGELFF
>15|-|TRBJ2-3|-|TRBV28
TGTGCCAGCAGCAACAGGGGAGGAGGTACAGATACGCAGTATTTT
CASSNRGGGTDTQYF
>15|-|TRBJ2-7|TRBD1|TRBV6-1
TGTGCCAGCAGTGCCTCTACAGGGGCATTGTACGAGCAGTACTTC
CASSASTGALYEQYF
>16|-|TRBJ2-1|TRBD2|TRBV9
TGTGCCAGCAGCGGGCGGGGCGCGGGAGGGTACAATGAGCAGTTCTTC
CASSGRGAGGYNEQFF
>15|once|TRBJ2-7|TRBD1|TRBV6-1
TGTGCCAGCAGTTCCCGGGACAGGGAAATTTACGAGCAGTACTTC
CASSSRDREIYEQYF
>15|-|TRBJ2-3|-|TRBV28
TGTGCCAGCAGTTTCATAATAGAGCAATCGGATACGCAGTATTTT
CASSFIIEQSDTQYF
>12|once|TRBJ2-7|TRBD1|TRBV28
TGTGCCAGCGGCAGGGGGCTCTCCGAGCAGTACTTC
CASGRGLSEQYF
>13|few|TRBJ2-2|-|TRBV6-5
TGTGCCAGCAGTTATAACAGGGCCGGGGAGCTGTTTTTT
CASSYNRAGELFF
>12|once|TRBJ2-5|-|TRBV30
TGTGCTTCACGGCGGTACCAAGAGACCCAGTACTTC
CASRRYQETQYF
>13|once|TRBJ2-7|-|TRBV27
TGTGCCAGCAGTTTATCCGGGGGCTACGAGCAGTACTTC
CASSLSGGYEQYF
>15|-|TRBJ1-4|TRBD1|TRBV7-9
TGTGCCAGCAGCTTAACTAACAGGGGAGGTGAAAAACTGTTTTTT
CASSLTNRGGEKLFF
>16|-|TRBJ2-5|TRBD2|TRBV27
TGTGCCAGCAGTGGGGGGAACACGGGAGGGCAGGAGACCCAGTACTTC
CASSGGNTGGQETQYF
>15|-|TRBJ2-7|-|TRBV5-1
TGCGCCAGCAGCCTAGGACAGCTAGGCGGCTACGAGCAGTACTTC
CASSLGQLGGYEQYF
>15|-|TRBJ2-3|TRBD2|TRBV6-5
TGTGCCAGCAGTTACTCAGCGGGAGTCACAGATACGCAGTATTTT
CASSYSAGVTDTQYF
>15|-|TRBJ2-3|TRBD2|TRBV5-6
TGTGCCAGCAGCTCTAGCGGGATTAGCACAGATACGCAGTATTTT
CASSSSGISTDTQYF
>15|-|TRBJ2-4|-|TRBV13
TGTGCCAGCAGCTCGACAGGCGAAGCCAAAAACATTCAGTACTTC
CASSSTGEAKNIQYF
>14|-|TRBJ2-7|TRBD1|TRBV6-5
TGTGCCAGCCCCGACGACAGGGGGGCCTACGAGCAGTACTTC
CASPDDRGAYEQYF
>13|-|TRBJ2-7|-|TRBV19
TGTGCCAGTAGTTACGGGAGCTCCTACGAGCAGTACTTC
CASSYGSSYEQYF
>14|few|TRBJ1-1|TRBD1|TRBV6-1
TGTGCCAGCAGAGAGGACAGGGTGGAAACTGAAGCTTTCTTT
CASREDRVETEAFF
>12|-|TRBJ2-1|-|TRBV6-4
TGTGCCAGCGGCGACACACACAATGAGCAGTTCTTC
CASGDTHNEQFF
>15|-|TRBJ2-1|TRBD2|TRBV27
TGTGCCAGCAGTTCCGGACTAGCGGGAATTAATGAGCAGTTCTTC
CASSSGLAGINEQFF
>14|once|TRBJ2-7|TRBD1|TRBV11-2
TGTGCCAGCAGCTTAGGGGGACAGACCTACGAGCAGTACTTC
CASSLGGQTYEQYF